This T cell receptor (beta chain) appears in the sequencing data of a study of blood T cell repertoires in COVID-19. Overall study: Sites across the United States, Italy and Spain contributed samples from acute and convalescent COVID-19. PBMCs, B-cell-depleted T cells, or T cells were the source of the cDNA or gDNA that made up the material.

All enrollees were about 18 to 89 years old and from approximately 25 US areas. Grouping used clinical history reported by participants in a survey and questionnaire. Germline CDR1 reads SGHDN; CDR2 reads FVKESK. The V end was cut by 0 bases, the J end by 6 bases, with 16 bases between. The CDR3 is 16 amino acids. Generated by immunoSEQ multiplex PCR, the TCRdb table keeps only in-frame clones and is missing some. This sample yields 150,000 or so clones, of which about 85% are seen a single time; roughly 4% belongs to the top ten. The chain uses TRBV14 and TRBJ2-3; TRBD1 is a possible D gene (5 bases). The clonotype comes from a woman in her forties who had been exposed to COVID-19. The sample taken for sequencing was PBMCs or T cells enriched from blood (not recorded which). The CDR3, as DNA: TGTGCCAGCAGCCAAGATCGTGGGGCGCTAGTTGATACGCAGTATTTT. It codes for CASSQDRGALVDTQYF.